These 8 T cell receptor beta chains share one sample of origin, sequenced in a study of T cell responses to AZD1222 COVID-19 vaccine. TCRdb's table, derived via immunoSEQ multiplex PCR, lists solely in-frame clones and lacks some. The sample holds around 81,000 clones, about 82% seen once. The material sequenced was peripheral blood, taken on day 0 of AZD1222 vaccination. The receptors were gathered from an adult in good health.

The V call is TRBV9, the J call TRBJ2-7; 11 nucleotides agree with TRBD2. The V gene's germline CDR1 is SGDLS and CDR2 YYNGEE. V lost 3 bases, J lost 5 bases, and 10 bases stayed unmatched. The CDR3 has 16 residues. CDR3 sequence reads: CASSEQIGTSGDEQYF. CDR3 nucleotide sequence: TGTGCCAGCAGCGAACAAATCGGGACTAGCGGAGACGAGCAGTACTTC.

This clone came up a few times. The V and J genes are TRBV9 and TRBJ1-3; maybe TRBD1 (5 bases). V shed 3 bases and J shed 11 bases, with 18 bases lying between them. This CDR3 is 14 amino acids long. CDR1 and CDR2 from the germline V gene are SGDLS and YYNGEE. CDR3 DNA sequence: TGTGCCAGCAGCGACCGGGACCTCCTTGGCCCCATATATTTT. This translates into CASSDRDLLGPIYF.

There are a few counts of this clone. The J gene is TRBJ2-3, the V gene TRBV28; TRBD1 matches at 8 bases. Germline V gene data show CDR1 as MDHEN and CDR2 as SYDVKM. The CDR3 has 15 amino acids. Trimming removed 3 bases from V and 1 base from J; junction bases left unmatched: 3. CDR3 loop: CASSLEDRGTDTQYF. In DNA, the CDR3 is TGTGCCAGCAGTTTGGAGGACAGGGGCACAGATACGCAGTATTTT.

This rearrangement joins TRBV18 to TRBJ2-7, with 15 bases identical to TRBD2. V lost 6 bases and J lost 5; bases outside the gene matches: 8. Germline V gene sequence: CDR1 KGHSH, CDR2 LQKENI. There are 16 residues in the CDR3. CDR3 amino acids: CASSYTGTSGRNEQYF. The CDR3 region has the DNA TGTGCCAGCTCGTACACCGGGACTAGCGGGAGGAACGAGCAGTACTTC.

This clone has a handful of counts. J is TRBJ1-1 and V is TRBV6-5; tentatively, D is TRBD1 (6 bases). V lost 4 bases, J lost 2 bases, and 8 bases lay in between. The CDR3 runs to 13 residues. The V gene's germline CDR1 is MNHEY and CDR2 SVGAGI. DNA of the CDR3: TGTGCCAGCAGTTGGGGGGCTAACACTGAAGCTTTCTTT. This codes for CASSWGANTEAFF.

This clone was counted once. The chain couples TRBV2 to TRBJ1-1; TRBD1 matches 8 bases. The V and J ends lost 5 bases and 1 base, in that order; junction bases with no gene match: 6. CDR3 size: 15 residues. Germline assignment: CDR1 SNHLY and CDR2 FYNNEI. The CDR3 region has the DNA TGTGCCAGCAGTCCGCACAGGGGGAAGAACACTGAAGCTTTCTTT. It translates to CASSPHRGKNTEAFF. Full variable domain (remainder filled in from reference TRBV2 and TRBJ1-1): EPEVTQTPSHQVTQMGQEVILRCVPISNHLYFYWYRQILGQKVEFLVSFYNNEISEKSEIFDDQFSVERPDGSNFTLKIRSTKLEDSAMYFCASSPHRGKNTEAFFGQGTRLTVV.

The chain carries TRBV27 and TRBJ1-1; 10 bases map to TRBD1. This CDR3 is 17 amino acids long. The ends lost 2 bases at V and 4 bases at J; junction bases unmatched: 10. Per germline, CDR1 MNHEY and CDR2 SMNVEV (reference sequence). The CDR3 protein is CASSLRSTGGEPTEAFF. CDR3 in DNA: TGTGCCAGCAGTTTACGCTCGACAGGGGGCGAACCCACTGAAGCTTTCTTT.

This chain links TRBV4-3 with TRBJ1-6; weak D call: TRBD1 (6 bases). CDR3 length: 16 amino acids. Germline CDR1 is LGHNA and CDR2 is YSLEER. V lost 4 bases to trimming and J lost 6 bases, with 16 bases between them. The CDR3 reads CASSPSRLGANSPLHF. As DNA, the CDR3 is TGCGCCAGCAGCCCGTCCCGGTTGGGGGCTAATTCACCCCTCCACTTT.